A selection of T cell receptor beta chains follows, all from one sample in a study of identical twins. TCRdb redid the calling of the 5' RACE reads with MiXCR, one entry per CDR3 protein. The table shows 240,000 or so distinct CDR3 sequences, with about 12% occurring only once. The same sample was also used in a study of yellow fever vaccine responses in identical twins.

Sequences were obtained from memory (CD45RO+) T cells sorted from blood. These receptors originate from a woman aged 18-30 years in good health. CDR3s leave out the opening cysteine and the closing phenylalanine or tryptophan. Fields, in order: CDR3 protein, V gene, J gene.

CDR3: SARDRDRGNNEQF
V: TRBV20-1
J: TRBJ2-1

CDR3: ATSRDRNSWLAKNIQY
V: TRBV15
J: TRBJ2-4

CDR3: GNLGQVHETQY
V: TRBV20-1
J: TRBJ2-5

CDR3: ASSRLAGGGEQF
V: TRBV4-2
J: TRBJ2-1

CDR3: SASIGQIISNQPQH
V: TRBV20-1
J: TRBJ1-5

CDR3: SASQEWAGKVNEQF
V: TRBV20-1
J: TRBJ2-1

CDR3: ASSLTTSGSYEQY
V: TRBV7-9
J: TRBJ2-7

CDR3: ASSRSLTSGGEWNEQF
V: TRBV11-2
J: TRBJ2-1

CDR3: ASSQVSGGGRGEQF
V: TRBV3-1
J: TRBJ2-1

CDR3: ASNLRPTYEQY
V: TRBV12-3/TRBV12-4
J: TRBJ2-7

CDR3: ASSEEGGTGYSPLH
V: TRBV6-1
J: TRBJ1-6

CDR3: SASSSETDTQY
V: TRBV20-1
J: TRBJ2-3

CDR3: ASSIRDRPNYGYT
V: TRBV10-2
J: TRBJ1-2

CDR3: ASGTGVSYEQY
V: TRBV2
J: TRBJ2-7

CDR3: ASSYSGSGAQETQY
V: TRBV6-2/TRBV6-3
J: TRBJ2-5

CDR3: SASITGGSLNGYT
V: TRBV20-1
J: TRBJ1-2

CDR3: ASSLGSGRAGHEQY
V: TRBV7-6
J: TRBJ2-7

CDR3: ASSLTWQNEQF
V: TRBV7-2
J: TRBJ2-1

CDR3: ASSSVYNEQF
V: TRBV11-2
J: TRBJ2-1

CDR3: ASSSAQSSGNTIY
V: TRBV6-5
J: TRBJ1-3

CDR3: ASSLVAAPITDTQY
V: TRBV5-1
J: TRBJ2-3